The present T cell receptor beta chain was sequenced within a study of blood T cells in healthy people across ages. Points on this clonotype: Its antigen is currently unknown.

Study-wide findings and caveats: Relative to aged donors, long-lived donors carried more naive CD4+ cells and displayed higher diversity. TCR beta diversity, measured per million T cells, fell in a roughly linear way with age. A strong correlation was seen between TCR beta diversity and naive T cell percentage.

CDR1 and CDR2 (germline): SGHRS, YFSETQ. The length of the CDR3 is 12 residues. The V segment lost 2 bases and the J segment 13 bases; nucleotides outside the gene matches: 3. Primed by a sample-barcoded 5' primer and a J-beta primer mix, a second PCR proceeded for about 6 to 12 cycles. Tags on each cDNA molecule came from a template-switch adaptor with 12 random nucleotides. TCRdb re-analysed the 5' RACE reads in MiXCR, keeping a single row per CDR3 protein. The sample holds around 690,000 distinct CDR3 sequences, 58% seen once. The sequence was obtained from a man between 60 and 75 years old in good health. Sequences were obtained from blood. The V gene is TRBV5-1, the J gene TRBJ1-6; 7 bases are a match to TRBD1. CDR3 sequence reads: CASSFTGDPLHF. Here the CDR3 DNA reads TGCGCCAGCAGCTTCACAGGGGACCCCCTCCACTTT.